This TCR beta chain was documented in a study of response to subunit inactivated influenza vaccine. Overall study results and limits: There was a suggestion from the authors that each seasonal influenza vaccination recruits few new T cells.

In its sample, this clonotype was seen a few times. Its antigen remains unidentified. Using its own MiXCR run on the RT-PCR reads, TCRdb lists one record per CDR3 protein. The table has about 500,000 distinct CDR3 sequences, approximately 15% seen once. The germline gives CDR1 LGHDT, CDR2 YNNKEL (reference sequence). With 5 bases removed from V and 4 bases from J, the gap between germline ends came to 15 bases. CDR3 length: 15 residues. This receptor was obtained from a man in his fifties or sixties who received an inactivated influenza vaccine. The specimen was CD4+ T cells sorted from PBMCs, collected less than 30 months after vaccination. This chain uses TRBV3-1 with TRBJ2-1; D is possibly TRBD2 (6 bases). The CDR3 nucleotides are TGTGCCAGCAGCGGAGCCGGGGGTTTTTACAATGAGCAGTTCTTC. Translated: CASSGAGGFYNEQFF.